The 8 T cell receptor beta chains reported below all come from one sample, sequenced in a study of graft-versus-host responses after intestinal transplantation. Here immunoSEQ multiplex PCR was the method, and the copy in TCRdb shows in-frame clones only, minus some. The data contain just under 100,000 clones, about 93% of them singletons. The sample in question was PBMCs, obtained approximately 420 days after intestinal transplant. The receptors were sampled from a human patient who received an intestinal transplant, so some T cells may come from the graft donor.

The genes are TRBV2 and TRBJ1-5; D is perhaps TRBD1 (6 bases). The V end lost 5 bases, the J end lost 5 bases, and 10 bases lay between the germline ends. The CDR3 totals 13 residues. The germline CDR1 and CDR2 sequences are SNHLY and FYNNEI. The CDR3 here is CASSRTVDQPQHF. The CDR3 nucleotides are TGTGCCAGCAGTAGGACAGTAGATCAGCCCCAGCATTTT.

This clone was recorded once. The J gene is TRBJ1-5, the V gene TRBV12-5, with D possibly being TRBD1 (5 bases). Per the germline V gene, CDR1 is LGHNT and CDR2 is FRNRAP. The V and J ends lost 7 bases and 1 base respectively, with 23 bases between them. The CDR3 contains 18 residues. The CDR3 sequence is CASAEMKQVGGSNQPQHF. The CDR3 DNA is TGTGCTAGTGCCGAGATGAAACAGGTTGGGGGGAGCAATCAGCCCCAGCATTTT. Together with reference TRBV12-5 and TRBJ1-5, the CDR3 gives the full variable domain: DARVTQTPRHKVTEMGQEVTMRCQPILGHNTVFWYRQTMMQGLELLAYFRNRAPLDDSGMPKDRFSAEMPDATLATLKIQPSEPRDSAVYFCASAEMKQVGGSNQPQHFGDGTRLSIL.

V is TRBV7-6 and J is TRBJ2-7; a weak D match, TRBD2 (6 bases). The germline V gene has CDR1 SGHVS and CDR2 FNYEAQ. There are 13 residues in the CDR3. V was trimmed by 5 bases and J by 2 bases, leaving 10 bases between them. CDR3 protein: CASSPREPYEQYF. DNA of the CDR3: TGTGCCAGCAGCCCCCGGGAGCCCTACGAGCAGTACTTC.

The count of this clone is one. The CDR3 region has the DNA TGTGCCAGCAGTGAGGACAGTTGGATCTCCTACGAGCAGTACTTC. This codes for CASSEDSWISYEQYF. The chain recombines TRBV2 with TRBJ2-7; D might be TRBD1 (6 bases). Between the trimmed V and J ends, which lost 3 bases and 0 bases, there was a span of 12 bases. The CDR3 loop spans 15 amino acids. The germline V gene has CDR1 SNHLY and CDR2 FYNNEI.

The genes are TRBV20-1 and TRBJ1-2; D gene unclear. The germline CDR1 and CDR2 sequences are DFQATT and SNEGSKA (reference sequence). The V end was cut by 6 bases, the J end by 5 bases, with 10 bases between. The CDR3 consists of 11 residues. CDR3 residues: CSAETRYGYTF. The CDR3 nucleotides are TGCAGTGCCGAAACAAGGTATGGCTACACCTTC.

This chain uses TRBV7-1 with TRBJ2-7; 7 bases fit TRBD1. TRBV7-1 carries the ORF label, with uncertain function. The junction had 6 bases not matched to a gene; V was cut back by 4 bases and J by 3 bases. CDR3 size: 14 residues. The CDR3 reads CASSLRGTDYEQYF. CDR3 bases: TGTGCCAGCAGCTTGCGAGGGACAGACTACGAGCAGTACTTC.

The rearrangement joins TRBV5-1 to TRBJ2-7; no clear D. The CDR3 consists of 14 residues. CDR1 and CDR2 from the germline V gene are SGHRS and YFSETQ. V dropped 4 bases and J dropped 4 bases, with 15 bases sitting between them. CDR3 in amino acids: CASSPSPYLYEQYF. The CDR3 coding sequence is TGCGCCAGCAGCCCATCACCATACCTTTACGAGCAGTACTTC. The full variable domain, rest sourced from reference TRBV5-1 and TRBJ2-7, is KAGVTQTPRYLIKTRGQQVTLSCSPISGHRSVSWYQQTPGQGLQFLFEYFSETQRNKGNFPGRFSGRQFSNSRSEMNVSTLELGDSALYLCASSPSPYLYEQYFGPGTRLTVT.

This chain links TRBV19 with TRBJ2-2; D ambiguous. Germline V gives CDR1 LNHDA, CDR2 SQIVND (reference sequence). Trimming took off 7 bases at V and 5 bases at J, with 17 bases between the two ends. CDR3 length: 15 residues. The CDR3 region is CASTELRGPTGELFF. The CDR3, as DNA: TGTGCCAGTACCGAACTAAGAGGCCCGACCGGGGAGCTGTTTTTT.